Each of the 26 T cell receptor beta chains below was sequenced from the same sample in a study of OX40 agonist ivuxolimab in advanced cancers. Profiled with immunoSEQ multiplex PCR; TCRdb holds only in-frame clones, not every one. The table shows 35,000 to 40,000 clones, with around three quarters occurring only once. The sample in question was CD4+ or CD8+ T cells sorted from blood, obtained in a trial of the OX40 agonist ivuxolimab. The receptor source for this set is an adult with an advanced solid tumor such as melanoma, head and neck, liver or kidney cancer.

The chain combines TRBV6-1 with TRBJ1-5, with D possibly being TRBD1 (6 bases). Trimming stripped 6 bases from V and 4 bases from J, with 7 bases between. CDR1 is MNHNS and CDR2 is SASEGT in the germline V gene. This CDR3 region has 12 residues. CDR3 sequence (DNA): TGTGCCAGCAGGGACAGTAATCAGCCCCAGCATTTT. It yields the protein CASRDSNQPQHF.

This clone occurred once. This chain links TRBV28 with TRBJ2-4; possibly TRBD2 for D (6 bases). This CDR3 contains 14 residues. V lost 2 bases and J lost 8, with 13 bases in between. Germline V gene sequence: CDR1 MDHEN, CDR2 SYDVKM. This CDR3 reads CASSLGGGWYIQYF. The CDR3 coding sequence is TGTGCCAGCAGTTTAGGTGGAGGGTGGTACATTCAGTACTTC.

The chain employs TRBV30 and TRBJ1-5; D is unclear. Trimming pared 2 bases from V and 3 bases from J, leaving 8 bases between. The length of the CDR3 is 13 residues. CDR1 is GTSNPN, CDR2 SVGIG, per germline (reference sequence). The CDR3 is CAWSFDSNQPQHF. CDR3 nucleotides: TGTGCCTGGAGTTTTGACTCCAATCAGCCCCAGCATTTT.

The CDR3 DNA follows: TGTGCCAGCAGTGCGGGACTCCCGGCGCCGAGCACCGGGGAGCTGTTTTTT. Protein: CASSAGLPAPSTGELFF. This chain links TRBV2 with TRBJ2-2; TRBD2 might be the D (6 bases). The CDR3 is 17 amino acids. Per germline, CDR1 SNHLY and CDR2 FYNNEI. V was cut by 4 bases and J by 4 bases, with 19 bases left in between.

CDR3 bases: TGTGCCAGCAGTTTATATCGGGGGGCGGATGTAAATGGCTACACCTTC. This translates into CASSLYRGADVNGYTF. The chain has TRBV28 and TRBJ1-2; a possible D gene is TRBD1 (6 bases). V lost 1 base and J lost 6, with 18 bases in between. Germline CDR1 and CDR2: MDHEN and SYDVKM. This CDR3 spans 16 amino acids.

The chain is built from TRBV27 and TRBJ2-1; 9 bases map to TRBD1. Unmatched junction bases numbered 14, after V lost 5 bases and J lost 0 bases. The CDR3 extends over 19 amino acids. CDR1 is MNHEY and CDR2 is SMNVEV in the germline V gene (reference sequence). CDR3 DNA: TGTGCCAGCAGTCTCGGGACAGGGAAGGGTCCGAGCTCCTACAATGAGCAGTTCTTC. It yields the protein CASSLGTGKGPSSYNEQFF.

The rearrangement joins TRBV7-6 to TRBJ2-1, with D possibly TRBD2 on 6 matching bases. Germline-derived CDR1 and CDR2 are SGHVS and FNYEAQ. The CDR3 is 15 residues long. Trimming removed 5 bases from V and 7 bases from J, with 18 bases in between. The CDR3 loop reads CASSRPGLARNEQFF. CDR3 DNA: TGTGCCAGCAGCCGCCCGGGGCTAGCGAGAAATGAGCAGTTCTTC.

The J gene is TRBJ1-1, the V gene TRBV28; D is unclear. The CDR3 has 14 amino acids. The germline gives CDR1 MDHEN, CDR2 SYDVKM. With 8 bases removed from V and 0 bases from J, the gap between germline ends came to 13 bases. In DNA, the CDR3 is TGTGCCAGCCTGGTGGGGTCGGTGAACACTGAAGCTTTCTTT. Its protein product is CASLVGSVNTEAFF. Drawing the rest from reference TRBV28 and TRBJ1-1, the complete variable domain is DVKVTQSSRYLVKRTGEKVFLECVQDMDHENMFWYRQDPGLGLRLIYFSYDVKMKEKGDIPEGYSVSREKKERFSLILESASTNQTSMYLCASLVGSVNTEAFFGQGTRLTVV.

The chain combines TRBV28 with TRBJ1-1; no definite D call. The CDR3 has 14 amino acids. Trimming shortened V by 7 bases and J by 6 bases, and 18 bases separated the two germline ends. In germline, CDR1 is MDHEN, CDR2 SYDVKM. Here the CDR3 DNA reads TGTGCCAGCACCCTCGGAGGAGGAGGGTCTGAAGCTTTCTTT. Residues: CASTLGGGGSEAFF.

The chain recombines TRBV9 with TRBJ2-7; perhaps TRBD2 as D (6 bases). This CDR3 comprises 18 residues. Germline V gene lookup returns CDR1 SGDLS and CDR2 YYNGEE. V lost 3 bases and J lost 5, with 27 bases in between. The CDR3 reads CASSEQGPGLPRKNEQYF. CDR3 sequence (DNA): TGTGCCAGCAGCGAGCAGGGTCCGGGACTGCCTCGCAAAAACGAGCAGTACTTC.

The chain links TRBV2 to TRBJ2-5; tentatively, D is TRBD1 or TRBD2 (6 bases each). V was pared by 2 bases and J by 5 bases, with 15 bases between. Germline CDR1 SNHLY, CDR2 FYNNEI. This CDR3 contains 15 residues. The CDR3 DNA reads as TGTGCCAGCAGTGAACTTGGGGGCGCGGGGGAGACCCAGTACTTC. Encoded protein: CASSELGGAGETQYF.

In this sample, this clone turned up a few times. The chain recombines TRBV7-2 with TRBJ1-3; 9 bases align to TRBD1. Germline-derived CDR1 and CDR2 are SGHTA and FQGNSA. Trimming removed 4 bases from V and 4 bases from J; junction bases left unmatched: 5. CDR3 size: 15 residues. The CDR3 nucleotides are TGTGCCAGCAGCTACGGGACAGGGAAGGGAAACACCATATATTTT. As protein: CASSYGTGKGNTIYF.

This chain uses TRBV7-9 with TRBJ2-7; TRBD1 agrees at 12 bases. The CDR3 totals 17 residues. Germline V gene sequence: CDR1 SEHNR, CDR2 FQNEAQ (reference sequence). The V gene end was trimmed by 1 base and the J gene end by 4 bases; junction bases not matched to a gene: 8. The CDR3 spells CASSLVAGTGGFYEQYF. As DNA, the CDR3 is TGTGCCAGCAGCTTAGTGGCCGGGACAGGGGGCTTTTACGAGCAGTACTTC.

The chain combines TRBV9 with TRBJ1-4; 7 nucleotides match TRBD1. Losses at the gene ends were 3 bases for V and 8 bases for J; bases not matched to a gene: 13. The CDR3 totals 16 residues. The germline gives CDR1 SGDLS, CDR2 YYNGEE. CDR3 bases: TGTGCCAGCAGCGCCGAAGAGGGGGCACGGTGGGAAAAACTGTTTTTT. As protein: CASSAEEGARWEKLFF.

This clone was observed a single time. CDR3 amino acids: CASSRASGTGYEQYF. CDR3 nucleotides: TGTGCCAGTAGTAGGGCTAGCGGGACAGGTTACGAGCAGTACTTC. The V gene is TRBV19, the J gene TRBJ2-7; the D gene is possibly TRBD2 (9 bases). The germline gives CDR1 LNHDA, CDR2 SQIVND (reference sequence). V lost 4 bases to trimming and J lost 4 bases, with 17 bases between them. This CDR3 contains 15 residues.

The chain uses TRBV20-1 and TRBJ2-7, with a tentative D call TRBD1 (7 bases). The length of the CDR3 is 11 residues. Germline-derived CDR1 and CDR2 are DFQATT and SNEGSKA (reference sequence). V was shortened by 0 bases and J by 11 bases, with 11 bases between the two germline ends. CDR3 loop: CSARDGRGEYF. The CDR3 bases are TGCAGTGCTAGAGATGGCAGGGGGGAGTACTTC.

This clone has more than one count but fewer than ten. The rearrangement uses TRBV7-2 and TRBJ2-7, with D possibly called TRBD1 or TRBD2 (6 bases each). The germline CDR1 and CDR2 sequences are SGHTA and FQGNSA. The CDR3 spans 13 residues. V was cut by 5 bases and J by 3 bases, with 11 bases left in between. The CDR3 here is CASSPGGGYEQYF. CDR3 DNA: TGTGCCAGCAGCCCCGGGGGCGGCTACGAGCAGTACTTC.

The chain combines TRBV6-1 with TRBJ1-4, with a tentative D call TRBD1 (6 bases). Trimming pared 6 bases from V and 5 bases from J, leaving 10 bases between. This CDR3 contains 13 residues. From germline, CDR1 is MNHNS and CDR2 SASEGT. CDR3: CASRTGPNEKLFF. CDR3 DNA: TGTGCCAGCAGGACAGGACCGAATGAAAAACTGTTTTTT.

This clone came up a few times. The J gene is TRBJ1-2, the V gene TRBV19; D remains unclear. This CDR3 region has 13 residues. Germline V lookup: CDR1 LNHDA, CDR2 SQIVND (reference sequence). V gave up 3 bases and J gave up 6 bases, with 11 bases separating them. CDR3 DNA sequence: TGTGCCAGTAGTATGTCGGGGTTTAATGGCTACACCTTC. This translates into CASSMSGFNGYTF.

The chain is built from TRBV7-2 and TRBJ2-5; D unclear. The V and J ends lost 4 bases and 1 base respectively, with 10 bases between them. The length of the CDR3 is 14 residues. The germline gives CDR1 SGHTA, CDR2 FQGNSA. The CDR3 DNA reads TGTGCCAGCAGCTACTTCGGGCCCCAAGAGACCCAGTACTTC. This gives the protein CASSYFGPQETQYF.

The chain is built from TRBV7-2 and TRBJ2-2; 10 bases fit TRBD2. Germline V lookup: CDR1 SGHTA, CDR2 FQGNSA. The CDR3 runs to 16 residues. With V trimmed by 1 base and J by 10 bases, 9 bases remained unmatched. The CDR3 loop is CASSLEASGSGEELFF. Here the CDR3 DNA reads TGTGCCAGCAGCTTAGAGGCTAGCGGGAGTGGGGAGGAGCTGTTTTTT.

In its sample, this clone was seen a few times. V is TRBV5-1 and J is TRBJ2-7; D call uncertain. Germline CDR1 reads SGHRS; CDR2 reads YFSETQ. V lost 5 bases and J lost 4, with 7 bases in between. The CDR3 has 11 residues. The CDR3 coding sequence is TGCGCCAGCAGGGACGAGTACGAGCAGTACTTC. Translated, it gives CASRDEYEQYF.

The CDR3 DNA reads as TGTGCCAGCAGCTCCGGACAGAATTCACCCCTCCACTTT. Translating it yields CASSSGQNSPLHF. V is TRBV7-9 and J is TRBJ1-6, with D perhaps matching TRBD1 (6 bases). Trimming shortened V by 4 bases and J by 7 bases, and 8 bases separated the two germline ends. Looked up from germline, CDR1 is SEHNR and CDR2 is FQNEAQ (reference sequence). The CDR3 covers 13 residues.

The V gene is TRBV7-8, the J gene TRBJ1-1; D uncertain. The CDR3 runs to 14 residues. V lost 0 bases and J 4 bases, leaving 9 bases between the germline ends. From germline, CDR1 is SGHVS and CDR2 FQNEAQ. In DNA form, the CDR3 reads TGTGCCAGCAGCTTAGCGCCCGGTATCACTGAAGCTTTCTTT. It translates to CASSLAPGITEAFF.

CDR3 DNA: TGTGCCAGCAGCAGAACAGGGCTCCAGGAAAAACTGTTTTTT. As protein: CASSRTGLQEKLFF. The chain combines TRBV6-5 with TRBJ1-4; possibly TRBD1 for D (6 bases). Germline CDR1 reads MNHEY; CDR2 reads SVGAGI. Trimming shortened V by 6 bases and J by 8 bases, and 16 bases separated the two germline ends. The CDR3 consists of 14 residues.

The chain couples TRBV28 to TRBJ2-7; TRBD1 matches at 7 bases. Germline V gene data show CDR1 as MDHEN and CDR2 as SYDVKM. CDR3 length equals 14 residues. The V gene end was trimmed by 4 bases and the J gene end by 9 bases; junction bases not matched to a gene: 12. For the CDR3, the DNA is TGTGCCAGCAGTTCTGGACAGGACCCTACCGCGCAGTACTTC. It is translated as CASSSGQDPTAQYF. The entire variable domain, with the rest obtained from reference TRBV28 and TRBJ2-7, is as follows: DVKVTQSSRYLVKRTGEKVFLECVQDMDHENMFWYRQDPGLGLRLIYFSYDVKMKEKGDIPEGYSVSREKKERFSLILESASTNQTSMYLCASSSGQDPTAQYFGPGTRLTVT.